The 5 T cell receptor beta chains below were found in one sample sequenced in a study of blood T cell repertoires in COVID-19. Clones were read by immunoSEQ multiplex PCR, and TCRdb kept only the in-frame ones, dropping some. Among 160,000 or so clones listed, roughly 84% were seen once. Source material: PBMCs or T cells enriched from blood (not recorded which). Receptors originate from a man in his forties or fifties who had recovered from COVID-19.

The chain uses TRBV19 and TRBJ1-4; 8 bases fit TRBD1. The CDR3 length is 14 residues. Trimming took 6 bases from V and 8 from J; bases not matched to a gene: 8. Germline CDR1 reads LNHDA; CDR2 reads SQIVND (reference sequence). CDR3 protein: CASSTTGVGEKLFF. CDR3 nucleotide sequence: TGTGCCAGTAGCACGACAGGGGTCGGAGAAAAACTGTTTTTT.

The DNA for the CDR3 is TGTGCCAGCAGCGAGGGTAACACTGAAGCTTTCTTT. Translation: CASSEGNTEAFF. The V and J genes are TRBV12-1 and TRBJ1-1. TRBV12-1 is annotated as a pseudogene. The CDR3 runs 12 residues.

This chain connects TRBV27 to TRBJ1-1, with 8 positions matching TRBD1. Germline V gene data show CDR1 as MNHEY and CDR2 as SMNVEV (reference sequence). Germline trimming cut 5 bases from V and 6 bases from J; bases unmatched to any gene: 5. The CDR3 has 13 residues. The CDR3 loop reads CASSLTGGPEAFF. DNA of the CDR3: TGTGCCAGCAGTCTCACAGGGGGTCCTGAAGCTTTCTTT.

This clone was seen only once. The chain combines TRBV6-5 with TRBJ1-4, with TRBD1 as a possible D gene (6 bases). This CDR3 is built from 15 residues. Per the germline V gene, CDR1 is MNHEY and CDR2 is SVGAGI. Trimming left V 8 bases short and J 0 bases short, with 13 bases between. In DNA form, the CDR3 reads TGTGCCAGCGCGGGGGGCGCTTCAACTAATGAAAAACTGTTTTTT. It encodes CASAGGASTNEKLFF.

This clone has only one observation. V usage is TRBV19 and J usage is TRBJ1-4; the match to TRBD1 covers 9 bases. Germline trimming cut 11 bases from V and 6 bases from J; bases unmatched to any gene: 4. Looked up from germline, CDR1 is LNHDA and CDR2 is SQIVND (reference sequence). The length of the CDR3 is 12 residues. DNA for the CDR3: TGTGCCGGAAGGGACAGGGATGAAAAACTGTTTTTT. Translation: CAGRDRDEKLFF.